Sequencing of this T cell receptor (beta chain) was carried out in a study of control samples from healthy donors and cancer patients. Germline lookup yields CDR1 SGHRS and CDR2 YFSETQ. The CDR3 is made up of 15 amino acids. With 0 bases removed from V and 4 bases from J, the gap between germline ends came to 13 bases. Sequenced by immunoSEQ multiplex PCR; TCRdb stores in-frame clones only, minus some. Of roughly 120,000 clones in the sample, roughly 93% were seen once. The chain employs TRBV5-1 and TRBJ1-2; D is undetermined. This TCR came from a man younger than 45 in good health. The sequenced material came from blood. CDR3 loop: CASSLAPDPSYGYTF. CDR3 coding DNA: TGCGCCAGCAGCTTGGCCCCGGATCCCTCCTATGGCTACACCTTC.